This T cell receptor (beta chain) was profiled in a study of response to subunit inactivated influenza vaccine. The CDR3 extends over 13 amino acids. With 6 bases removed from V and 4 bases from J, the gap between germline ends came to 10 bases. Germline V gene sequence: CDR1 LNHNV, CDR2 YYDKDF (reference sequence). TCRdb fed the RT-PCR reads into MiXCR, producing one record per CDR3 protein. The data contain about 190,000 distinct CDR3 sequences, approximately 14% of them singletons. The sequences come from CD8+ T cells sorted from PBMCs, collected less than 6 days after vaccination. The V gene is TRBV15, the J gene TRBJ2-1; no clear D. The source is a man aged 50-60 years who received an inactivated influenza vaccine. The CDR3 DNA is TGTGCCACCAGGTCTATCCGTTACAATGAGCAGTTCTTC. This encodes CATRSIRYNEQFF.